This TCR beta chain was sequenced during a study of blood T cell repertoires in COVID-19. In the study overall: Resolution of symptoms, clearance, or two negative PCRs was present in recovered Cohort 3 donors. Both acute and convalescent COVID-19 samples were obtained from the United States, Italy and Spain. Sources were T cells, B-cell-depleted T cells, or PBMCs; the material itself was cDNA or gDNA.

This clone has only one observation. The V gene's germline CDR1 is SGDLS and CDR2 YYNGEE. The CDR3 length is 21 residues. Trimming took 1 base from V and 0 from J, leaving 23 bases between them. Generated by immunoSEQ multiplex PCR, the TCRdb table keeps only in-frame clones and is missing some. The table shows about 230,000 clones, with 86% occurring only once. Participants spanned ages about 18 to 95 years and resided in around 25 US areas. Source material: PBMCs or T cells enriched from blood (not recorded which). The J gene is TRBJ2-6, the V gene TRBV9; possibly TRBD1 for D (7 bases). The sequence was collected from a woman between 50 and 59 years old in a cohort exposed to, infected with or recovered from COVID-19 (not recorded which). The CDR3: CASSVTIPDRAGYSGANVLTF. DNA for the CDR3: TGTGCCAGCAGCGTAACGATACCTGACAGGGCGGGGTACTCTGGGGCCAACGTCCTGACTTTC.